This section outlines one T cell receptor beta chain sequence together with its context. This record belongs to a study of blood T cell repertoires in COVID-19. CDR1 is MNHEY and CDR2 is SMNVEV in the germline V gene (reference sequence). Trimming cost V 2 bases and J 0 bases, with 7 bases left between them. The CDR3 runs to 14 residues. Repertoires were generated with immunoSEQ multiplex PCR, while TCRdb's copy carries only in-frame clones and drops some. This sample carries about 410,000 clones, roughly 90% of them seen once, and the ten largest clones take roughly 1.5%. The sample comprised peripheral blood. This chain uses TRBV27 with TRBJ1-1; D is unclear. This TCR derives from a woman in her forties with COVID-19, enrolled during active disease. The CDR3 DNA reads as TGTGCCAGCAGTTTAAGAGAGTTGAACACTGAAGCTTTCTTT. Its translation: CASSLRELNTEAFF.